The 10 T cell receptor beta chains in this list originate from one sample, sequenced in a study of patients and donors after allogeneic stem cell transplantation. TCRdb fed the RT-PCR reads into MiXCR, producing one record per CDR3 protein. The sample yields approximately 250,000 distinct CDR3 sequences, 11% to 15% seen once. The sequenced sample was blood, either unsorted or a sorted T cell fraction (not recorded which). These receptors were obtained from a human donor who was either an allogeneic HSCT recipient or a stem cell or donor lymphocyte infusion donor (not recorded which). It is not recorded whose cells these are; they may come from a transplant donor.

This chain connects TRBV6-1 to TRBJ2-2, with 8 bases aligning to TRBD1. This CDR3 has 16 amino acids. V trimming: 6 bases; J trimming: 2 bases; junction bases outside the gene matches: 8. Germline assignment: CDR1 MNHNS and CDR2 SASEGT. The CDR3 DNA reads as TGTGCCAGCAGCGAGCTGCAGGGGGCCAACACCGGGGAGCTGTTTTTT. Its translation is CASSELQGANTGELFF.

This chain connects TRBV2 to TRBJ2-1; 13 bases match TRBD2. Germline CDR1 and CDR2: SNHLY and FYNNEI. J was trimmed by 9 bases and V by 4 bases; bases with no gene match: 12. The CDR3 totals 17 residues. This CDR3 reads CASSGWTSGSMLSEQFF. DNA of the CDR3: TGTGCCAGCAGTGGGTGGACTAGCGGGAGTATGTTGAGTGAGCAGTTCTTC.

The table lists this clonotype with many counts. This chain uses TRBV7-9 with TRBJ1-1, with D perhaps TRBD1 (5 bases). The V gene's germline CDR1 is SEHNR and CDR2 FQNEAQ (reference sequence). Deletions cut 5 bases from V and 0 bases from J, with 13 bases between. This CDR3 spans 15 amino acids. CDR3 sequence (DNA): TGTGCCAGCAGCCCCGGGAGGGGTCTGAACACTGAAGCTTTCTTT. It translates to CASSPGRGLNTEAFF. The variable domain in full, completed from reference TRBV7-9 and TRBJ1-1, reads DTGVSQNPRHKITKRGQNVTFRCDPISEHNRLYWYRQTLGQGPEFLTYFQNEAQLEKSRLLSDRFSAERPKGSFSTLEIQRTEQGDSAMYLCASSPGRGLNTEAFFGQGTRLTVV.

This clonotype was counted at least ten times. The chain carries TRBV4-2 and TRBJ2-1; 10 bases line up with TRBD2. This CDR3 has 16 amino acids. The germline V gene has CDR1 LGHNA and CDR2 YNFKEQ. Trimming removed 2 bases from V and 3 bases from J; junction bases left unmatched: 4. In nucleotides, the CDR3 is TGTGCCAGCAGCCAATTTACTAGCGGGAACTACAATGAGCAGTTCTTC. It specifies CASSQFTSGNYNEQFF.

The sample holds many counts of this clonotype. The chain combines TRBV10-2 with TRBJ1-5, with D maybe TRBD1 (6 bases). Germline values: CDR1 WSHSY, CDR2 SAAADI. V lost 3 bases and J lost 2, with 8 bases in between. The CDR3 totals 14 residues. CDR3 in DNA: TGCGCCAGCAGTGATTCAGGGGGCAATCAGCCCCAGCATTTT. It specifies CASSDSGGNQPQHF.

This clonotype has a count of ten or more. The gene calls are TRBV6-2 or TRBV6-3 and TRBJ1-5, with a tentative D call TRBD1 (6 bases). Trimming pared 7 bases from V and 0 bases from J, leaving 19 bases between. Germline values: CDR1 MNHEY, CDR2 SVGEGT. CDR3 length equals 17 residues. The chain's CDR3 is CASTPLGQDSSNQPQHF. Here the CDR3 DNA reads TGTGCCAGCACTCCCCTCGGGCAGGACAGTAGCAATCAGCCCCAGCATTTT.

For this clonotype: This sequence may be a read error, since a much larger clone differs from it by one base. The chain carries TRBV5-5 and TRBJ1-4; D perhaps matches TRBD1 (5 bases). The CDR3 runs to 15 residues. Germline V lookup: CDR1 SGHKS, CDR2 YYEKEE (reference sequence). The CDR3 nucleotides read TGTGCCAGCAGCCGGGTAGGGGATCAGAATGAAAACCTGTTTTTT. Protein: CASSRVGDQNENLFF.

The chain uses TRBV19 and TRBJ2-6, with D maybe TRBD1 (6 bases). Trimming took 7 bases from V and 0 from J, leaving 7 bases between them. The CDR3 has 14 amino acids. Germline lookup yields CDR1 LNHDA and CDR2 SQIVND (reference sequence). CDR3 amino acids: CASKQGSGANVLTF. The CDR3 DNA reads TGTGCCAGTAAACAGGGCTCTGGGGCCAACGTCCTGACTTTC.

This clonotype was detected ten times or more. The CDR3 region has the DNA TGCGCCAGCAGCTTGGAAGCGGGACTCAACTTGAACACTGAAGCTTTCTTT. Translating it yields CASSLEAGLNLNTEAFF. The V gene is TRBV5-1, the J gene TRBJ1-1; D is perhaps TRBD1 (5 bases). V was trimmed by 0 bases and J by 0 bases, leaving 15 bases between them. Per the germline V gene, CDR1 is SGHRS and CDR2 is YFSETQ. This CDR3 comprises 17 residues.

V usage is TRBV12-3 or TRBV12-4 and J usage is TRBJ2-3; D possibly corresponds to TRBD1 (6 bases). The CDR3 is 19 residues long. Trimming stripped 8 bases from V and 4 bases from J, with 31 bases between. The DNA for the CDR3 is TGTGCCAGCCTTTCTCCCATTACTCGGGACACCCGAGGTGCAGATACGCAGTATTTT. It is translated as CASLSPITRDTRGADTQYF.